A selection of T cell receptor beta chains follows, all from one sample in a study of T cell responses to AZD1222 COVID-19 vaccine. Here immunoSEQ multiplex PCR was the method, and the copy in TCRdb shows in-frame clones only, minus some. The sample records approximately 64,000 clones, less than 90% being singletons. Sequences were derived from peripheral blood, sampled on day 0 of AZD1222 vaccination. The receptors shown here come from an adult in good health. Both conserved end residues are part of each CDR3. The D gene is left open where the match is weak. Clone size appears in some rows only: once, few, many, or a class for an expanded clone.

v_gene,d_gene,j_gene,abundance,CDR3aa,CDR3nt
TRBV20-1,TRBD1,TRBJ2-3,-,CSASGADRRTDTQYF,TGCAGTGCTAGTGGGGCGGACAGGCGCACAGATACGCAGTATTTT
TRBV9,-,TRBJ2-3,-,CASNEGLSTDTQYF,TGTGCCAGCAACGAGGGACTTAGCACAGATACGCAGTATTTT
TRBV6-1,TRBD1,TRBJ2-3,-,CASSELTGVLSVAYF,TGTGCCAGCAGTGAACTGACAGGGGTGTTGTCGGTTGCGTATTTT
TRBV28,-,TRBJ2-1,-,CASSRDGNEQFF,TGTGCCAGCAGCAGGGACGGCAATGAGCAGTTCTTC
TRBV28,-,TRBJ2-1,-,CASSLRTYNEQFF,TGTGCCAGCAGTTTAAGGACCTACAATGAGCAGTTCTTC
TRBV7-8,-,TRBJ2-7,-,CASSPIGRSSYEQYF,TGTGCCAGCAGCCCCATTGGCCGTAGCTCCTACGAGCAGTACTTC
TRBV12-3/TRBV12-4,-,TRBJ2-1,-,CASSSTPNNEQFF,TGTGCCAGCAGTTCCACCCCCAACAATGAGCAGTTCTTC
TRBV3-1/TRBV3-2,TRBD2,TRBJ2-5,once,CASSRQTSAETQYF,TGTGCCAGCTCTCGTCAGACTAGCGCGGAGACCCAGTACTTC
TRBV30,-,TRBJ2-7,once,CAWSVRGVEYF,TGTGCCTGGAGTGTGAGGGGGGTCGAGTACTTC
TRBV7-3,TRBD1,TRBJ1-2,-,CASSSTGGERYGYTF,TGTGCCAGCAGCAGTACAGGGGGTGAACGCTATGGCTACACCTTC
TRBV5-4,-,TRBJ2-1,-,CASSFRGSSYNEQFF,TGTGCCAGCAGCTTTCGAGGGAGCTCCTACAATGAGCAGTTCTTC
TRBV7-9,-,TRBJ1-2,-,CASSPPGTLKGYNYGYTF,TGTGCCAGCAGCCCCCCCGGGACACTTAAGGGGTACAACTATGGCTACACCTTC
TRBV6-1,-,TRBJ1-1,once,CASSEGGSNTEAFF,TGTGCCAGCAGTGAAGGTGGCAGCAATACTGAAGCTTTCTTT
TRBV2,-,TRBJ2-1,-,CASSLNRENEQFF,TGTGCCAGCAGTCTGAACAGGGAAAATGAGCAGTTCTTC
TRBV28,-,TRBJ1-2,few,CASTYKIPYGYTF,TGTGCCAGCACCTACAAGATACCCTATGGCTACACCTTC
TRBV5-8,-,TRBJ1-5,-,CASSRAGYNQPQHF,TGTGCCAGCAGCCGGGCGGGCTACAATCAGCCCCAGCATTTT
TRBV13,TRBD2,TRBJ2-3,once,CASSPPGVRGGPTDTQYF,TGTGCCAGCAGCCCCCCTGGGGTGCGGGGGGGCCCAACAGATACGCAGTATTTT
TRBV6-1,-,TRBJ1-2,-,CASSERTRAVGGYTF,TGTGCCAGCAGTGAAAGGACCCGCGCTGTAGGTGGCTACACCTTC
TRBV18,TRBD2,TRBJ2-5,-,CASSPSRLASQETQYF,TGTGCCAGCTCACCAAGTCGACTAGCATCCCAAGAGACCCAGTACTTC
TRBV4-2,-,TRBJ1-4,-,CASSQEGRHNEKLFF,TGTGCCAGCAGCCAAGAAGGGCGACATAATGAAAAACTGTTTTTT
TRBV9,-,TRBJ1-1,-,CASSVATSGYEAFF,TGTGCCAGCAGCGTAGCTACTTCGGGGTATGAAGCTTTCTTT
TRBV13,-,TRBJ1-2,few,CASSLGPIRYGYTF,TGTGCCAGCAGCTTGGGACCTATACGCTATGGCTACACCTTC
TRBV2,-,TRBJ2-5,once,CASREGTVQETQYF,TGTGCCAGCAGGGAGGGGACAGTCCAAGAGACCCAGTACTTC
TRBV6-4,-,TRBJ1-1,once,CASSERAENTEAFF,TGTGCCAGCAGTGAACGGGCAGAGAACACTGAAGCTTTCTTT
TRBV6-1,-,TRBJ1-5,-,CASSELGAGSNQPQHF,TGTGCCAGCAGTGAATTAGGGGCTGGCAGCAATCAGCCCCAGCATTTT
TRBV15,-,TRBJ2-3,-,CATSRDRNSGTDTQYF,TGTGCCACCAGCAGAGATCGTAATAGCGGTACAGATACGCAGTATTTT
TRBV7-9,-,TRBJ2-1,-,CASSTAGTYNEQFF,TGTGCCAGCAGCACGGCGGGGACCTACAATGAGCAGTTCTTC
TRBV7-2,-,TRBJ1-1,-,CASSSNYGNTEAFF,TGTGCCAGCAGCTCCAATTATGGGAACACTGAAGCTTTCTTT
TRBV2,-,TRBJ2-5,-,CASSEISTQETQYF,TGTGCCAGCAGTGAAATAAGTACCCAAGAGACCCAGTACTTC
TRBV5-1,-,TRBJ2-7,-,CASREGPSLYEQYF,TGCGCCAGCAGGGAGGGGCCCTCCCTATACGAGCAGTACTTC
TRBV5-6,-,TRBJ1-4,-,CASSLGGGEKLFF,TGTGCCAGCAGCTTGGGTGGGGGTGAAAAACTGTTTTTT
TRBV10-3,TRBD2,TRBJ2-1,few,CAISVWGGNEQFF,TGTGCCATCAGTGTTTGGGGGGGCAATGAGCAGTTCTTC
TRBV2,-,TRBJ1-2,-,CASSGQSPYGYTF,TGTGCCAGCAGTGGACAGTCTCCCTATGGCTACACCTTC
TRBV6-5,-,TRBJ1-5,few,CASVVPPQHF,TGTGCCAGCGTAGTTCCGCCCCAGCATTTT
TRBV28,-,TRBJ1-1,-,CASSLTENTEAFF,TGTGCCAGCAGTTTAACCGAGAACACTGAAGCTTTCTTT
TRBV6-2/TRBV6-3,TRBD1,TRBJ2-1,-,CASSYPRGQVGGEQFF,TGTGCCAGCAGTTACCCTAGAGGACAGGTTGGCGGTGAGCAGTTCTTC